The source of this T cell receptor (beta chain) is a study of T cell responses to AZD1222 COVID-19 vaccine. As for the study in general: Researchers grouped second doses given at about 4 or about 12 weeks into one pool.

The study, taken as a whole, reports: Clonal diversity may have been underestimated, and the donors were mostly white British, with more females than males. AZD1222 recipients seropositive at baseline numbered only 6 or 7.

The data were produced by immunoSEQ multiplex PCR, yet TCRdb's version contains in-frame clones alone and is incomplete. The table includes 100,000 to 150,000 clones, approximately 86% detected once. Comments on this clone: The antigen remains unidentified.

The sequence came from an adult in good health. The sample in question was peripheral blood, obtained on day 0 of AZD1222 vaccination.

CDR3 nucleotides: TGTGCCAGTAGTTTCGGGGGGCAGGGGCGTAATGAGCAGTTCTTC. The encoded protein is CASSFGGQGRNEQFF. This chain links TRBV19 with TRBJ2-1; TRBD2 is a possible D gene (7 bases). CDR3 length: 15 amino acids. The ends were cut back, 5 bases at V and 7 bases at J, with 18 bases in the middle. CDR1 is LNHDA and CDR2 is SQIVND in the germline V gene (reference sequence).